The rows below give T cell receptor beta chains drawn from one sample of a study of blood T cell repertoires in COVID-19. Sequencing was performed with immunoSEQ multiplex PCR; in TCRdb, only in-frame clones are kept and a portion is missing. This sample has around 94,000 clones, with roughly 80% found just once. Sequencing was performed on peripheral blood. All receptors come from a human donor in a cohort sampled during active COVID-19. The CDR3 runs from the conserved cysteine through the conserved F or W. D genes are given only for firm matches. Clone size is given for some rows only: seen once, a few or many times, or a class if the clone is expanded.

j_gene: TRBJ2-5; v_gene: TRBV9; abundance: NA; d_gene: NA; CDR3aa: CASSVASQSRFQETQYF; CDR3nt: TGTGCCAGCAGCGTCGCGTCACAGAGTCGATTTCAAGAGACCCAGTACTTC
j_gene: TRBJ1-1; v_gene: TRBV18; abundance: NA; d_gene: NA; CDR3aa: CASSPSRGNTEAFF; CDR3nt: TGTGCCAGCTCACCAAGTAGAGGGAACACTGAAGCTTTCTTT
j_gene: TRBJ1-3; v_gene: TRBV11-2; abundance: NA; d_gene: NA; CDR3aa: CASSRYRVNTIYF; CDR3nt: TGTGCCAGCAGCCGTTACCGAGTAAACACCATATATTTT
j_gene: TRBJ2-7; v_gene: TRBV5-1; abundance: NA; d_gene: TRBD2; CDR3aa: CASSLATSDTYEQYF; CDR3nt: TGCGCCAGCAGCTTGGCCACTAGCGACACCTACGAGCAGTACTTC
j_gene: TRBJ1-2; v_gene: TRBV28; abundance: NA; d_gene: NA; CDR3aa: CASRLQETYGYTF; CDR3nt: TGTGCCAGCAGGCTACAGGAGACTTATGGCTACACCTTC
j_gene: TRBJ1-2; v_gene: TRBV7-6; abundance: few; d_gene: NA; CDR3aa: CASSLTAFYGYTF; CDR3nt: TGTGCCAGCAGCTTGACAGCTTTCTATGGCTACACCTTC
j_gene: TRBJ2-7; v_gene: TRBV10-3; abundance: NA; d_gene: TRBD2; CDR3aa: CAISGDTSGSRSEQYF; CDR3nt: TGTGCCATCAGTGGAGACACTAGCGGGAGTAGGAGCGAGCAGTACTTC
j_gene: TRBJ2-7; v_gene: TRBV30; abundance: NA; d_gene: NA; CDR3aa: CAWTSTSSYEQYF; CDR3nt: TGTGCCTGGACCTCTACTAGTAGCTACGAGCAGTACTTC
j_gene: TRBJ2-3; v_gene: TRBV11-2; abundance: NA; d_gene: TRBD1; CDR3aa: CASSLGDRVVDTQYF; CDR3nt: TGTGCCAGCAGCTTAGGAGACAGGGTCGTAGATACGCAGTATTTT
j_gene: TRBJ1-4; v_gene: TRBV5-1; abundance: NA; d_gene: TRBD1; CDR3aa: CASSLNPGQGNEKLFF; CDR3nt: TGCGCCAGCAGCTTAAATCCGGGACAGGGTAATGAAAAACTGTTTTTT
j_gene: TRBJ2-7; v_gene: TRBV19; abundance: NA; d_gene: NA; CDR3aa: CASSGTNSYEQYF; CDR3nt: TGTGCCAGTAGCGGGACAAACTCCTACGAGCAGTACTTC
j_gene: TRBJ1-2; v_gene: TRBV7-9; abundance: few; d_gene: NA; CDR3aa: CASSLNRVVGYTF; CDR3nt: TGTGCCAGCAGCTTAAACAGGGTGGTCGGCTACACCTTC
j_gene: TRBJ2-7; v_gene: TRBV28; abundance: NA; d_gene: TRBD2; CDR3aa: CATFSGFSYEQYF; CDR3nt: TGTGCCACCTTTAGCGGGTTTTCCTACGAGCAGTACTTC